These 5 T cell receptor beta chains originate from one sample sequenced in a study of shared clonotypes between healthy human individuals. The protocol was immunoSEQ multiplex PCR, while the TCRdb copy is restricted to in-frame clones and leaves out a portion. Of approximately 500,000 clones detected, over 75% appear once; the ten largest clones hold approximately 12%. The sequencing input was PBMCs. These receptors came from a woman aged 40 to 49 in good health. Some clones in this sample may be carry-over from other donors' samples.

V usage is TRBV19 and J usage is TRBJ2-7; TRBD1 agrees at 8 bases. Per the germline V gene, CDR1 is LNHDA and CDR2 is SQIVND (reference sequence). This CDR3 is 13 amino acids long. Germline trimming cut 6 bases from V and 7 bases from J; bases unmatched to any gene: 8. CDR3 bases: TGTGCCAGTAGAAAGACAGGGGTGGGGGAGCAGTACTTC. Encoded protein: CASRKTGVGEQYF. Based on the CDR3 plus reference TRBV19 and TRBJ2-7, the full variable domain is DGGITQSPKYLFRKEGQNVTLSCEQNLNHDAMYWYRQDPGQGLRLIYYSQIVNDFQKGDIAEGYSVSREKKESFPLTVTSAQKNPTAFYLCASRKTGVGEQYFGPGTRLTVT.

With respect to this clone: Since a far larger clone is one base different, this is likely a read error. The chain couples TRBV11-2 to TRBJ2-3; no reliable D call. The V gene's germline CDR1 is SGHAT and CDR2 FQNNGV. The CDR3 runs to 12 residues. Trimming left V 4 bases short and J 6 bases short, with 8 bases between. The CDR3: CASSSSEDTQYF. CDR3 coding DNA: TGTGCCAGCAGCTCCTCCGAGGATACGCAGTATTTT.

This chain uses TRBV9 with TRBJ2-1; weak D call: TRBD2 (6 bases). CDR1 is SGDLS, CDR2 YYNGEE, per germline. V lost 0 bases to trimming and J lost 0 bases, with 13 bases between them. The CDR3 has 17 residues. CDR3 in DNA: TGTGCCAGCAGCGTAGCTAACAGCGGGCTCTCCTACAATGAGCAGTTCTTC. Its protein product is CASSVANSGLSYNEQFF.

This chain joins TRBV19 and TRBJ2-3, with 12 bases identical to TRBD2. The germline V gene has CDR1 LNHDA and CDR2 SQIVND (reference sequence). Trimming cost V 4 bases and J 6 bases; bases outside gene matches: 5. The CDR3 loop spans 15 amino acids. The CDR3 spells CASSKTSGRTDTQYF. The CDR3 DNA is TGTGCCAGTAGTAAGACTAGCGGGAGAACGGATACGCAGTATTTT. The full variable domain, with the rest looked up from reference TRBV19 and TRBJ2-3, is DGGITQSPKYLFRKEGQNVTLSCEQNLNHDAMYWYRQDPGQGLRLIYYSQIVNDFQKGDIAEGYSVSREKKESFPLTVTSAQKNPTAFYLCASSKTSGRTDTQYFGPGTRLTVL.

The DNA for the CDR3 is TGCGCCAGCAGCAGGAGTCCGGGACAGGCCTCGACCGGGGAGCTGTTTTTT. Translating gives CASSRSPGQASTGELFF. This sequence joins TRBV5-1 and TRBJ2-2; 8 bases align to TRBD1. The junction had 13 bases not matched to a gene; V was cut back by 4 bases and J by 5 bases. Germline CDR1 and CDR2: SGHRS and YFSETQ. The CDR3 covers 17 residues.